The rows below give T cell receptor beta chains drawn from one sample of a study of T cells in tuberculosis. Here immunoSEQ multiplex PCR was the method, and the copy in TCRdb shows in-frame clones only, minus some. The table shows tens of thousands of clones, with 95% occurring only once. The sequenced sample consisted of PBMCs. The receptors come from a donor aged 10-35 years with latent tuberculosis or without tuberculosis infection. CDR3s include the opening cysteine and the closing phenylalanine or tryptophan. The order of the fields is V gene, J gene, clone size, CDR3 length, D gene, CDR3 DNA, CDR3 protein. D genes are given only for firm matches. Not every row has a clone size; where given, it reads once, few, many or a size class.

>TRBV7-8|TRBJ2-5|NA|14|NA
TGTGCCAGCAGCTCCCGACTCGCACAAGAGACCCAGTACTTC
CASSSRLAQETQYF
>TRBV5-4|TRBJ2-3|NA|14|TRBD1
TGTGCCAGCGGAAATTGGACAGGGGGACGAACGCAGTATTTT
CASGNWTGGRTQYF
>TRBV5-1|TRBJ2-5|NA|15|NA
TGCGCCAGCAGCTTGGTTCCGGGTTCAGCAGAGACCCAGTACTTC
CASSLVPGSAETQYF
>TRBV29-1|TRBJ1-1|NA|14|NA
TGCAGCGCCAACACCGGGACTGCGAACACTGAAGCTTTCTTT
CSANTGTANTEAFF
>TRBV20-1|TRBJ1-2|few|11|NA
TGCAGTGCTCCATTTCAATTGGGCTACACCTTC
CSAPFQLGYTF
>TRBV7-9|TRBJ1-4|NA|11|TRBD1
TGTGCCAGCAGCTCGACAGGGAAACTGTTTTTT
CASSSTGKLFF
>TRBV6-1|TRBJ2-5|NA|18|NA
TGTGCCAGCAGTGAAGGGGGCGGGGCCCTCCTGGCTCAAGAGACCCAGTACTTC
CASSEGGGALLAQETQYF
>TRBV4-1|TRBJ2-5|NA|16|NA
TGCGCCAGCACCCACGGAAGCGCCCTAAAGGGGGAGACCCAGTACTTC
CASTHGSALKGETQYF
>TRBV14|TRBJ2-7|once|13|TRBD1
TGTGCCAGCAGCCGGGACAGGGCCCGCGAGCAGTACTTC
CASSRDRAREQYF
>TRBV5-6|TRBJ2-7|NA|14|NA
TGTGCCAGCAGCTCATCAGGGCAGGGGTACGAGCAGTACTTC
CASSSSGQGYEQYF
>TRBV2|TRBJ1-4|NA|13|NA
TGTGCCAGCAGTGAAGTGGACTACTCGGAACTGTTTTTT
CASSEVDYSELFF
>TRBV10-3|TRBJ2-3|NA|13|TRBD1
TGTGCCACACAGGGGGATTCCACAGATACGCAGTATTTT
CATQGDSTDTQYF
>TRBV2|TRBJ1-1|NA|14|TRBD1
TGTGCCAGCAGTACGGACAGGTGGAACACTGAAGCTTTCTTT
CASSTDRWNTEAFF
>TRBV7-6|TRBJ2-5|NA|13|NA
TGTGCCAGCAGCTCAGGTACCTTAGAGACCCAGTACTTC
CASSSGTLETQYF